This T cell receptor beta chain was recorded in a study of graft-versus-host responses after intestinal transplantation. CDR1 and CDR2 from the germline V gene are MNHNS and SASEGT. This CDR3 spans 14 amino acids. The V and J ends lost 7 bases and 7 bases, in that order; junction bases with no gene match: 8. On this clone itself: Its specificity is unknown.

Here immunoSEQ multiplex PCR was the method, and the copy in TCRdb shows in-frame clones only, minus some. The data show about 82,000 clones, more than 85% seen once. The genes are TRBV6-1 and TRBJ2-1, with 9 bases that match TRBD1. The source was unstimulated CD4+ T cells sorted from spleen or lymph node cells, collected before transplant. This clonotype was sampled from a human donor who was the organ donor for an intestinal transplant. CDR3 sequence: CASTSGTGLNEQFF. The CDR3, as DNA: TGTGCCAGCACGAGCGGGACAGGGTTGAATGAGCAGTTCTTC.